The clone carrying this T cell receptor (beta chain) is classed as medium-sized (0.01 to 0.1%). Antigen specificity is unknown. PCR used 60 Vbeta primers and 13 Jbeta primers. Some clones are missing from TCRdb's copy, which holds only in-frame ones; the method was immunoSEQ multiplex PCR. Here the sample spans about 85,000 clones, 50% to 80% being singletons. The sample originates from a study of cytomegalovirus exposure and HLA in healthy donors. Whole-study results and caveats: In a later analysis, V- and J-gene trimming of beta chains associated with a DCLRE1C missense variant, replicated independently.

This sequence originates from a man aged 25-45 years in good health and CMV-seronegative. The material sequenced was PBMCs.

The CDR3 loop reads CASSEGQGGPYEQYF. For the CDR3, the DNA is TGTGCCAGTAGCGAAGGACAGGGAGGGCCCTACGAGCAGTACTTC. The chain combines TRBV19 with TRBJ2-7, with D possibly TRBD1 on 8 matching bases. Germline-derived CDR1 and CDR2 are LNHDA and SQIVND (reference sequence). Trimming stripped 6 bases from V and 2 bases from J, with 17 bases between. This CDR3 region has 15 residues. The variable domain in full, completed from reference TRBV19 and TRBJ2-7, reads DGGITQSPKYLFRKEGQNVTLSCEQNLNHDAMYWYRQDPGQGLRLIYYSQIVNDFQKGDIAEGYSVSREKKESFPLTVTSAQKNPTAFYLCASSEGQGGPYEQYFGPGTRLTVT.